This TCR beta chain was observed in a study of cytomegalovirus exposure and HLA in healthy donors. J gave up 5 bases and V 1 base, and 2 bases lay outside the gene matches. CDR3 length: 13 amino acids. Germline V lookup: CDR1 SGHKS, CDR2 YYEKEE (reference sequence). Assay used: immunoSEQ multiplex PCR; TCRdb lists only in-frame clones, some missing. The table shows more than 95,000 clones, with approximately 88% occurring only once. This clonotype originated in a man aged 18-30 years in good health and CMV-seronegative. Sequenced sample: PBMCs. The V gene is TRBV5-5, the J gene TRBJ2-7; 8 bases agree with TRBD1. In nucleotides, the CDR3 is TGTGCCAGCAGCTTGCAGGGGGCGGACGAGCAGTACTTC. It translates to CASSLQGADEQYF.